One sample yielded the 25 T cell receptor beta chains listed below, sequenced in a study of blood T cell repertoires in COVID-19. The repertoire was sequenced with immunoSEQ multiplex PCR; TCRdb's copy has only in-frame clones and lacks some. The sample includes some 87,000 clones, around 76% seen only once; the top ten take about 15%. Sequenced: peripheral blood. The receptors stem from a human donor in a cohort sampled during active COVID-19.

The chain employs TRBV6-5 and TRBJ1-1; the match to TRBD1 covers 7 bases. V lost 8 bases to trimming and J lost 7 bases; unmatched junction nucleotides: 10. This CDR3 spans 13 amino acids. Germline V lookup: CDR1 MNHEY, CDR2 SVGAGI. CDR3 residues: CASGWAGGNEAFF. The CDR3 DNA reads TGTGCCAGCGGGTGGGCAGGGGGTAATGAAGCTTTCTTT.

J is TRBJ2-2 and V is TRBV28, with a weak D call TRBD1 (6 bases). V shed 3 bases and J shed 5 bases, with 16 bases lying between them. CDR1 and CDR2 (germline): MDHEN, SYDVKM. This CDR3 comprises 16 residues. The CDR3 DNA sequence: TGTGCCAGCAGTTTTATTGGGACACCTGATACCGGGGAGCTGTTTTTT. Its protein product is CASSFIGTPDTGELFF. Full variable domain (remainder filled in from reference TRBV28 and TRBJ2-2): DVKVTQSSRYLVKRTGEKVFLECVQDMDHENMFWYRQDPGLGLRLIYFSYDVKMKEKGDIPEGYSVSREKKERFSLILESASTNQTSMYLCASSFIGTPDTGELFFGEGSRLTVL.

This chain connects TRBV7-3 to TRBJ1-1; 7 nucleotides agree with TRBD1. This CDR3 is 14 amino acids long. The ends lost 2 bases at V and 4 bases at J; junction bases unmatched: 4. Germline loops: CDR1 SGHTA, CDR2 FQGTGA. The CDR3 DNA is TGTGCCAGCAGCTTACAGGGGGTAGGCACTGAAGCTTTCTTT. The encoded protein is CASSLQGVGTEAFF.

The chain recombines TRBV13 with TRBJ1-1, with TRBD1 matching 8 bases. The CDR3 is 15 amino acids. Per germline, CDR1 PRHDT and CDR2 FYEKMQ (reference sequence). J lost 3 bases, V lost 5 bases, and 8 bases had no gene match. Here the CDR3 reads CASSTRDRLYTEAFF. Written as DNA, the CDR3 is TGTGCCAGCAGCACCCGGGACAGGCTCTACACTGAAGCTTTCTTT.

CDR3 sequence reads: CASSPDSNSPLHF. The CDR3 nucleotides read TGTGCCAGCAGCCCAGACTCCAATTCACCCCTCCACTTT. The chain has TRBV11-2 and TRBJ1-6, with D unclear. With 5 bases removed from V and 7 bases from J, the gap between germline ends came to 9 bases. The CDR3 is made up of 13 amino acids. Germline values: CDR1 SGHAT, CDR2 FQNNGV.

This clone was detected a few times. V is TRBV11-3 and J is TRBJ2-1; 15 nucleotides line up with TRBD2. The V segment lost 3 bases and the J segment 4 bases; nucleotides outside the gene matches: 7. CDR1 is SGHNT and CDR2 is YENEEA in the germline V gene. The CDR3 has 18 amino acids. CDR3 amino acids: CASSLGLAGGQPYNEQFF. For the CDR3, the DNA is TGTGCCAGCAGCTTGGGACTAGCGGGAGGTCAACCATACAATGAGCAGTTCTTC.

The gene calls are TRBV5-1 and TRBJ1-1; 7 bases agree with TRBD1. The germline gives CDR1 SGHRS, CDR2 YFSETQ. The CDR3 covers 16 residues. J gave up 1 base and V 5 bases, and 11 bases lay outside the gene matches. The CDR3 region has the DNA TGCGCCAGCAGTCGCACAGGGGCGTTAGAGAACACTGAAGCTTTCTTT. Residues: CASSRTGALENTEAFF.

Only one count was recorded for this clone. The chain uses TRBV28 and TRBJ2-3; D ambiguous. V lost 6 bases and J lost 0, with 7 bases in between. This CDR3 has 13 amino acids. CDR1 and CDR2 (germline): MDHEN, SYDVKM. As DNA, the CDR3 is TGTGCCAGCAGCCCACAGAGCACAGATACGCAGTATTTT. Encoded protein: CASSPQSTDTQYF.

The chain links TRBV11-2 to TRBJ2-7; D gene ambiguous. CDR1 and CDR2 (germline): SGHAT, FQNNGV. The CDR3 loop spans 10 amino acids. V gave up 0 bases and J gave up 13 bases, with 7 bases separating them. This CDR3 is CASSLEAVYF. CDR3 coding DNA: TGTGCCAGCAGCTTAGAGGCAGTCTACTTC.

This clone has only one observation. This chain links TRBV4-1 with TRBJ1-5; tentatively, D is TRBD1 (5 bases). The CDR3 length is 17 residues. CDR1 is MGHRA, CDR2 YSYEKL, per germline. V lost 1 base, J lost 1 base, and 14 bases lay in between. The CDR3 nucleotides read TGCGCCAGCAGCCAAGGGCTAAGCGGGGGGAGCAATCAGCCCCAGCATTTT. This sequence encodes CASSQGLSGGSNQPQHF.

The chain carries TRBV2 and TRBJ2-1, with a weak D call TRBD2 (6 bases). The V gene's germline CDR1 is SNHLY and CDR2 FYNNEI. V lost 7 bases and J 4 bases, leaving 17 bases between the germline ends. The CDR3 runs to 15 residues. The CDR3 region has the DNA TGTGCCAGCAACCCAAAGGACGGGGGTTACAATGAGCAGTTCTTC. Translation gives CASNPKDGGYNEQFF.

This clone appeared many times. The chain is built from TRBV7-9 and TRBJ2-7; D is uncertain. Between the trimmed V and J ends, which lost 7 bases and 5 bases, there was a span of 12 bases. This CDR3 region has 12 residues. From germline, CDR1 is SEHNR and CDR2 FQNEAQ (reference sequence). CDR3 loop: CASNREIHEQYV. CDR3 DNA: TGTGCCAGCAACCGAGAGATCCACGAGCAGTACGTC.

This clone was detected ten times or more. DNA for the CDR3: TGTGCCAGCAGCGGGGGAATGGACAGGGGTCCGCTCCACTCTGGGGCCAACGTCCTGACTTTC. This encodes CASSGGMDRGPLHSGANVLTF. The rearrangement joins TRBV7-9 to TRBJ2-6; 9 nucleotides line up with TRBD1. J gave up 0 bases and V 5 bases, and 17 bases lay outside the gene matches. CDR1 and CDR2 from the germline V gene are SEHNR and FQNEAQ (reference sequence). This CDR3 has 21 amino acids. The entire variable domain, with the rest obtained from reference TRBV7-9 and TRBJ2-6, is as follows: DTGVSQNPRHKITKRGQNVTFRCDPISEHNRLYWYRQTLGQGPEFLTYFQNEAQLEKSRLLSDRFSAERPKGSFSTLEIQRTEQGDSAMYLCASSGGMDRGPLHSGANVLTFGAGSRLTVL.

The rearrangement uses TRBV7-2 and TRBJ2-3; 15 bases align to TRBD2. Trimming at V came to 5 bases and at J to 2 bases, leaving 5 bases not matched to a gene. CDR3 length equals 17 residues. Germline loops: CDR1 SGHTA, CDR2 FQGNSA. CDR3 region: CASSLWTSGRVTDTQYF. As DNA, the CDR3 is TGTGCCAGCAGCCTATGGACTAGCGGGAGGGTCACAGATACGCAGTATTTT.

The V and J genes are TRBV4-1 and TRBJ2-1; D is unresolved. The CDR3 loop spans 16 amino acids. Germline values: CDR1 MGHRA, CDR2 YSYEKL. V lost 0 bases and J 5 bases, leaving 14 bases between the germline ends. The CDR3 sequence is CASSQEDYGYDNEQFF. DNA for the CDR3: TGCGCCAGCAGCCAAGAGGATTACGGGTACGACAATGAGCAGTTCTTC.

The rearrangement links TRBV7-3 to TRBJ1-2; tentative D call: TRBD1 (5 bases). The germline CDR1 and CDR2 sequences are SGHTA and FQGTGA. This CDR3 has 13 residues. V was trimmed by 1 base and J by 6 bases, leaving 9 bases between them. The CDR3 spells CASSLNPGDGYTF. The CDR3 DNA is TGTGCCAGCAGCTTAAATCCGGGGGATGGCTACACCTTC.

The chain is built from TRBV28 and TRBJ1-2; D might be TRBD1 (6 bases). Germline-derived CDR1 and CDR2 are MDHEN and SYDVKM. The V end was cut by 3 bases, the J end by 5 bases, with 16 bases between. This CDR3 is 15 amino acids long. The DNA for the CDR3 is TGTGCCAGCAGTTTGGGGCTTGGGACATTTTATGGCTACACCTTC. Its translation is CASSLGLGTFYGYTF.

The rearrangement joins TRBV2 to TRBJ2-7; 8 bases map to TRBD1. Looked up from germline, CDR1 is SNHLY and CDR2 is FYNNEI. The trim removed 6 bases at V and 6 bases at J, leaving 13 bases unmatched. This CDR3 spans 15 amino acids. The CDR3, as DNA: TGTGCCAGCAGCCCAGGACAGGGACCGATAGGCGAGCAGTACGTC. Its translation: CASSPGQGPIGEQYV.

The count of this clone is one. V usage is TRBV5-1 and J usage is TRBJ2-5; 9 bases are a match to TRBD1. The CDR3 loop spans 13 amino acids. Per germline, CDR1 SGHRS and CDR2 YFSETQ. Unmatched junction bases numbered 4, after V lost 4 bases and J lost 6 bases. The CDR3 DNA follows: TGCGCCAGCAGCATAACAGGGGGCCAGACCCAGTACTTC. Its translation is CASSITGGQTQYF.

J is TRBJ1-1 and V is TRBV7-9; D call uncertain. Trimming left V 5 bases short and J 5 bases short, with 18 bases between. Per the germline V gene, CDR1 is SEHNR and CDR2 is FQNEAQ (reference sequence). The CDR3 contains 15 residues. CDR3: CASSPDLSRGTEAFF. CDR3 nucleotides: TGTGCCAGCAGCCCCGATCTTTCCCGCGGGACTGAAGCTTTCTTT.

The rearrangement links TRBV19 to TRBJ2-1, with 8 bases identical to TRBD2. The CDR3 spans 17 residues. The V and J ends lost 1 base and 2 bases, in that order; junction bases with no gene match: 7. Germline CDR1 reads LNHDA; CDR2 reads SQIVND (reference sequence). The CDR3 spells CASSIVSGSRPYNEQFF. The CDR3, as DNA: TGTGCCAGTAGTATAGTGAGCGGGAGTCGCCCCTACAATGAGCAGTTCTTC.

The J gene is TRBJ2-5, the V gene TRBV27, with 9 positions matching TRBD1. Per the germline V gene, CDR1 is MNHEY and CDR2 is SMNVEV (reference sequence). The V gene end was trimmed by 2 bases and the J gene end by 4 bases; junction bases not matched to a gene: 8. The CDR3 extends over 16 amino acids. CDR3 in DNA: TGTGCCAGCAGTTTAACCCACGACAGGGGGTTAGAGACCCAGTACTTC. Amino acids: CASSLTHDRGLETQYF.

The chain uses TRBV7-6 and TRBJ2-1; 7 bases are shared with TRBD1. The germline CDR1 and CDR2 sequences are SGHVS and FNYEAQ. Unmatched junction bases numbered 9, after V lost 5 bases and J lost 5 bases. CDR3 length: 15 residues. CDR3: CASSLIDRENNEQFF. The CDR3 nucleotides read TGTGCCAGCAGCCTAATAGACAGGGAAAACAATGAGCAGTTCTTC.

CDR3 loop: CASSFDRGRNYGYTF. In DNA, the CDR3 is TGTGCCAGCAGTTTCGACAGGGGCCGAAACTATGGCTACACCTTC. V is TRBV28 and J is TRBJ1-2, with 8 bases identical to TRBD1. V gave up 3 bases and J gave up 2 bases; unmatched junction bases: 5. Germline loops: CDR1 MDHEN, CDR2 SYDVKM. The CDR3 length is 15 residues.

The chain uses TRBV27 and TRBJ2-2; a weak D match, TRBD1 (5 bases). The germline V gene encodes CDR1 MNHEY and CDR2 SMNVEV (reference sequence). The ends were cut back, 3 bases at V and 2 bases at J, with 10 bases in the middle. The CDR3 has 15 residues. CDR3 bases: TGTGCCAGCAGTTTGGGGCAGTTCAACACCGGGGAGCTGTTTTTT. It codes for CASSLGQFNTGELFF.